The rows below give T cell receptor beta chains drawn from one sample of a study of cytomegalovirus exposure and HLA in healthy donors. Sequencing was performed with immunoSEQ multiplex PCR; in TCRdb, only in-frame clones are kept and a portion is missing. The data contain around 300,000 clones, about nine tenths of them singletons. Sequenced input: PBMCs. The source is a woman in her 30s in good health and CMV-seropositive. The CDR3 runs from the conserved cysteine through the conserved F or W. A D gene is named only where the DNA matches it firmly. Clone size is stated in some rows and not others, as once, few, many or a class when expanded.

J gene | clone size | D gene | V gene | CDR3 DNA | CDR3 protein
TRBJ1-2 | NA | NA | TRBV7-9 | TGTGCCAGCAGTCGGGACGGATCAAGTATATATGGCTACACCTTC | CASSRDGSSIYGYTF
TRBJ1-2 | NA | NA | TRBV28 | TGTGCCAGCATGAGGACGCAGGGTGGTACTGGCTACACCTTC | CASMRTQGGTGYTF
TRBJ1-2 | few | NA | TRBV9 | TGTGCCAGCAGCGGGGTAAGGGTGGGCTATGGCTACACCTTC | CASSGVRVGYGYTF
TRBJ2-5 | few | NA | TRBV5-4 | TGTGCCAGCAGCCTAGGGACAAGACAAGAGACCCAGTACTTC | CASSLGTRQETQYF
TRBJ2-1 | NA | TRBD2 | TRBV4-3 | TGCGCCAGCAGCCTTATGAGCGGGGCTTACAATGAGCAGTTCTTC | CASSLMSGAYNEQFF
TRBJ1-6 | once | TRBD1 | TRBV5-1 | TGCGCCAGCAGCTTGGCCCACGGACAGGGGAGCTCCTATAATTCACCCCTCCACTTT | CASSLAHGQGSSYNSPLHF
TRBJ2-7 | NA | NA | TRBV7-9 | TGTGCCAGCAGCTTAACCCCCTCCCCCAAGCAGTACTTC | CASSLTPSPKQYF
TRBJ1-1 | NA | NA | TRBV7-2 | TGTGCCAGCAGCTTACCGGGGTGGAGCACTGAAGCTTTCTTT | CASSLPGWSTEAFF
TRBJ1-2 | NA | TRBD1 | TRBV5-6 | TGTGCCAGCAGGGGGGACAGGGTCTATGGCTACACCTTC | CASRGDRVYGYTF
TRBJ2-7 | once | NA | TRBV2 | TGTGCCAGCAGCCTCCAGGGACTCATCCCCTACGAGCAGTACTTC | CASSLQGLIPYEQYF
TRBJ1-1 | once | TRBD1 | TRBV5-4 | TGTGCCAGCAGCTTCAAAACAGGGGTGGTTATCGCTGAAGCTTTCTTT | CASSFKTGVVIAEAFF
TRBJ1-3 | once | NA | TRBV28 | TGTGCCGCGTGGGAGTCTGGAAACACCATATATTTT | CAAWESGNTIYF
TRBJ2-7 | NA | NA | TRBV19 | TGTGCCAGTATGGAAGGGAGCTCCTACGAGCAGTACTTC | CASMEGSSYEQYF
TRBJ1-5 | NA | NA | TRBV30 | TGTGCCTGGACAAACGAACACGGGGGGGCCCAGCCCCAGCATTTT | CAWTNEHGGAQPQHF
TRBJ1-5 | NA | NA | TRBV28 | TGTGCCAGCAGTCCCCCCCGGGGCTATAGCAATCAGCCCCAGCATTTT | CASSPPRGYSNQPQHF
TRBJ1-1 | NA | NA | TRBV19 | TGTGCCAGTAACCCGACAGGTTACGGTGAAGCTTTCTTT | CASNPTGYGEAFF
TRBJ2-1 | NA | NA | TRBV7-2 | TGTGCCAGCAGCTTAGTGAGAGGGGGAGGTGAGCAGTTCTTC | CASSLVRGGGEQFF
TRBJ2-2 | NA | TRBD1 | TRBV9 | TGTGCCAGCAGCGCCGGGACAGGGTCCCCCGGGGAGCTGTTTTTT | CASSAGTGSPGELFF
TRBJ2-7 | NA | TRBD1 | TRBV7-2 | TGTGCCAGCAGCTTGAGGACAGGGCAGTGGGATTACGAGCAGTACTTC | CASSLRTGQWDYEQYF
TRBJ1-1 | NA | NA | TRBV10-1 | TGCGCCAGCAGAGCGACGCGTGAAGCTTTCTTT | CASRATREAFF
TRBJ1-1 | NA | NA | TRBV4-3 | TGCGCCAGCAGCCCGACGGGGGGCTTCTCGAGCACTGAAGCTTTCTTT | CASSPTGGFSSTEAFF
TRBJ1-1 | NA | NA | TRBV27 | TGTGCCAGCAGTTTGGGGAGGCAGGGACCGAACACTGAAGCTTTCTTT | CASSLGRQGPNTEAFF
TRBJ2-5 | NA | TRBD2 | TRBV18 | TGTGCCAGCTCACCCCGGGGTAGCGGGGAGACCCAGTACTTC | CASSPRGSGETQYF
TRBJ2-3 | NA | TRBD2 | TRBV7-7 | TGTGCCAGCAGCCCCAGTAGCGGGAGGCCGGATACGCAGTATTTT | CASSPSSGRPDTQYF
TRBJ2-2 | NA | NA | TRBV6-1 | TGTGCCAGCAGCGATTACGGGGGAAACACCGGGGAGCTGTTTTTT | CASSDYGGNTGELFF
TRBJ2-7 | NA | TRBD2 | TRBV30 | TGTGCCTGGAGTGTCCAGCGGGAGCCCTACGAGCAGTACTTC | CAWSVQREPYEQYF
TRBJ2-5 | once | TRBD1 | TRBV5-4 | TGTGCCAGCAGCTTGGACGGCACGCTCACAGGGGCCCAGTACTTC | CASSLDGTLTGAQYF
TRBJ1-1 | NA | NA | TRBV27 | TGTGCCAGCAGTTTACAGGGTCGGAATACTGAAGCTTTCTTT | CASSLQGRNTEAFF
TRBJ1-6 | once | TRBD1 | TRBV7-2 | TGTGCCAGCAGCCCCAGGGACAGTCCTTTGCATTCACCCCTCCACTTT | CASSPRDSPLHSPLHF
TRBJ2-7 | NA | NA | TRBV14 | TGTGCCAGCAGCCAAGGTGGGGACACCCTTTCCCGGTACTTC | CASSQGGDTLSRYF
TRBJ2-6 | once | NA | TRBV7-3 | TGTGCCAGCAGCCGGGACGCTGGGGCCAACGTCCTGACTTTC | CASSRDAGANVLTF
TRBJ2-2 | NA | TRBD2 | TRBV7-3 | TGTGCCAGCAGCTTAGGTCTGAGGGGACTAGCGTACACCGGGGAGCTGTTTTTT | CASSLGLRGLAYTGELFF
TRBJ2-1 | once | TRBD1 | TRBV30 | TGTGCCTGGAATACCGGGACAGGGGGGTACAATGAGCAGTTCTTC | CAWNTGTGGYNEQFF
TRBJ2-3 | NA | NA | TRBV7-6 | TGTGCCAGCAGGTTAAGTTCCACAGATACGCAGTATTTT | CASRLSSTDTQYF
TRBJ2-7 | NA | NA | TRBV5-1 | TGCGCCAGCAGCTTGGTAGGGAATAGAAACGAGCAGTACTTC | CASSLVGNRNEQYF
TRBJ1-4 | few | NA | TRBV4-2 | TGTGCCAGCAGCCAAGCGGGGGGCGGAAATGAAAAACTGTTTTTT | CASSQAGGGNEKLFF
TRBJ1-2 | NA | NA | TRBV7-2 | TGTGCCAGCAGCTTCAACCCGGGAGATGGCTACACCTTC | CASSFNPGDGYTF
TRBJ1-2 | NA | TRBD1 | TRBV28 | TGTGCCAGCACCGAAGGAGGGACAGGGGGCAAGGCTGGCTACACCTTC | CASTEGGTGGKAGYTF
TRBJ2-1 | once | TRBD1 | TRBV6-1 | TGTGCCAGCAGTGAAGACAGGGGGCCGATTACCTACAATGAGCAGTTCTTC | CASSEDRGPITYNEQFF
TRBJ2-1 | once | TRBD2 | TRBV10-3 | TGTGCCACCCTAGCGGGAGTGGGCAATGAGCAGTTCTTC | CATLAGVGNEQFF
TRBJ1-5 | few | TRBD1 | TRBV9 | TGTGCCAGCGGACAGGGGGAAGGCAATCAGCCCCAGCATTTT | CASGQGEGNQPQHF
TRBJ2-1 | NA | NA | TRBV5-8 | TGTGCCAGCAGCTTGATAGGCTCCTACAATGAGCAGTTCTTC | CASSLIGSYNEQFF
TRBJ2-3 | once | TRBD2 | TRBV5-1 | TGCGCCAGCAGCTTGGCTAGCGGGGCCTTAGATACGCAGTATTTT | CASSLASGALDTQYF
TRBJ2-5 | NA | TRBD2 | TRBV7-9 | TGTGCCAGCAGCTTAATCCTAGCGGGAGCAGAGACCCAGTACTTC | CASSLILAGAETQYF
TRBJ1-1 | NA | NA | TRBV18 | TGTGCCAGCTCACCACCGGCCGGCTTGAACACTGAAGCTTTCTTT | CASSPPAGLNTEAFF
TRBJ2-7 | NA | NA | TRBV7-8 | TGTGCCAGCAGCTTACAGGGGGGACCCTCCTACGAGCAGTACTTC | CASSLQGGPSYEQYF
TRBJ1-4 | NA | NA | TRBV4-1 | TGCGCCAGCAGCCGAGAAACAGGGACGGGTAGCGAAAAACTGTTTTTT | CASSRETGTGSEKLFF
TRBJ1-2 | NA | NA | TRBV30 | TGTGCCTGGAACGACGGCTACACCTTC | CAWNDGYTF
TRBJ1-2 | NA | NA | TRBV7-6 | TGTGCCAGCAGCCCCGGTGGCAGGGGAGTCCCCTTTGGCTACACCTTC | CASSPGGRGVPFGYTF
TRBJ2-3 | NA | TRBD2 | TRBV10-3 | TGTGCCAGCGGGACTAGCGGGGGGGCCCCCTATTTT | CASGTSGGAPYF
TRBJ2-1 | NA | NA | TRBV7-9 | TGTGCCAGCAGCCCCAACCGGGACTATGAGCAGTTCTTC | CASSPNRDYEQFF